This T cell receptor beta chain was identified in a study of beta chain features in type 1 diabetes. Points from the study as a whole: The naive, central memory and Treg TCRB repertoires showed an apparent similarity that was greater among patients than among healthy donors.

This clone came up many times. The antigen is undetermined. The whole isolated RNA underwent reverse transcription, so sequencing captured expressed TCRB transcripts. The protocol was immunoSEQ multiplex PCR, while the TCRdb copy is restricted to in-frame clones and leaves out a portion. The sample yields about 220,000 clones, approximately 10% seen once. The germline CDR1 and CDR2 sequences are SEHNR and FQNEAQ (reference sequence). This CDR3 is built from 13 residues. With 1 base removed from V and 7 bases from J, the gap between germline ends came to 8 bases. The specimen sequenced was central memory CD4+ T cells from blood. V usage is TRBV7-9 and J usage is TRBJ2-1; no definite D call. The origin of this receptor is a man aged 18 to 29 in good health. The CDR3 spells CASSLVPGNEQFF. The CDR3 DNA is TGTGCCAGCAGCTTAGTACCCGGGAATGAGCAGTTCTTC. Combining the CDR3 with reference TRBV7-9 and TRBJ2-1 gives the whole variable domain DTGVSQNPRHKITKRGQNVTFRCDPISEHNRLYWYRQTLGQGPEFLTYFQNEAQLEKSRLLSDRFSAERPKGSFSTLEIQRTEQGDSAMYLCASSLVPGNEQFFGPGTRLTVL.